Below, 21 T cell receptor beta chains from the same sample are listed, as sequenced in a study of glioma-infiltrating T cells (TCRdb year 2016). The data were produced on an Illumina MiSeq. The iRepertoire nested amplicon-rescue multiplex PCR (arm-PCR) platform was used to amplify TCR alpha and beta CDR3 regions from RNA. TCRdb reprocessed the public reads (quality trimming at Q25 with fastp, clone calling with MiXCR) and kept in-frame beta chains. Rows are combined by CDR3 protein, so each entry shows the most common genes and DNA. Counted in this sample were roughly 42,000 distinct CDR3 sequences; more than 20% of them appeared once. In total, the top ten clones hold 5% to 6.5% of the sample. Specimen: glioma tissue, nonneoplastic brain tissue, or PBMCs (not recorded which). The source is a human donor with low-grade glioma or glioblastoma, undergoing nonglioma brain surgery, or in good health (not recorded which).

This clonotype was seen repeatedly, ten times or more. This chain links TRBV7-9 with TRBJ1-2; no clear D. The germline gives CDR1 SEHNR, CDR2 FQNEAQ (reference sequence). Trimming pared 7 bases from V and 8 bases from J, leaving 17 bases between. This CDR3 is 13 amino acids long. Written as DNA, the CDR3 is TGTGCCAGCATCGAGGCCCTCCCCGAGGGCTACACCTTC. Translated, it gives CASIEALPEGYTF.

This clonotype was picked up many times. CDR3 in DNA: TGTGCCAGCAGCGTAGCCGGCCTAGAGCACACAGATACGCAGTATTTT. As protein: CASSVAGLEHTDTQYF. The chain recombines TRBV9 with TRBJ2-3; D is unclear. Per germline, CDR1 SGDLS and CDR2 YYNGEE. CDR3 length equals 16 residues. V lost 0 bases and J lost 2, with 13 bases in between.

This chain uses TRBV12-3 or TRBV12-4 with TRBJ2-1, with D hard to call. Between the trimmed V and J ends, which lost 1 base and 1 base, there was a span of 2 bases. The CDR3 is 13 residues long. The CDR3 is CASSLESYNEQFF. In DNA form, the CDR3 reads TGTGCCAGCAGTTTAGAATCCTACAATGAGCAGTTCTTC.

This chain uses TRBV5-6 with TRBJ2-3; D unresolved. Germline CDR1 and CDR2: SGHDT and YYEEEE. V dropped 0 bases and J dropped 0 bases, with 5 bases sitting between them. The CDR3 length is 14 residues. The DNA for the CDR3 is TGTGCCAGCAGCTTGGAACGGAGCACAGATACGCAGTATTTT. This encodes CASSLERSTDTQYF.

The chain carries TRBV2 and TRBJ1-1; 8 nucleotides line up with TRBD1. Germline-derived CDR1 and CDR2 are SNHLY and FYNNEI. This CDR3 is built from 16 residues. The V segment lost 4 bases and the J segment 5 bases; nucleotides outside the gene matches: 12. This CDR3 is CASSAFPGRGRTEAFF. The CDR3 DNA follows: TGTGCCAGCAGTGCTTTCCCGGGCAGGGGGCGAACTGAAGCTTTCTTT.

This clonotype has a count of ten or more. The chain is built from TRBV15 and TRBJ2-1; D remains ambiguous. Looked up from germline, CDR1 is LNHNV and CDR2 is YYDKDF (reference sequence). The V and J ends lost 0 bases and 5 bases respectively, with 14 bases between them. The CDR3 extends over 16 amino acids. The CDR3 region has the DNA TGTGCCACCAGCAGAGATAAGGCAGGAGTCGACAATGAGCAGTTCTTC. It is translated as CATSRDKAGVDNEQFF.

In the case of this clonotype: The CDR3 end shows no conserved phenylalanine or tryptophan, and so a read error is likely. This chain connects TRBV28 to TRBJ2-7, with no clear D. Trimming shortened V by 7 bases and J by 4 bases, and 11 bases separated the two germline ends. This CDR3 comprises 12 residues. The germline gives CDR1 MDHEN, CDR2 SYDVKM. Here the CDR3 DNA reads TGTGCCAGCATCCCCCTTCGGTACGAGCAGTACGAC. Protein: CASIPLRYEQYD.

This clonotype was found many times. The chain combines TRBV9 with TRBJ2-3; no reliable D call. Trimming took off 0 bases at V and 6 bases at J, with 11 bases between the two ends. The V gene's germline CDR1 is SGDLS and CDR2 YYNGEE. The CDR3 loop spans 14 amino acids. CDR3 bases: TGTGCCAGCAGCGTAGGTTCGACTCGGGATACGCAGTATTTT. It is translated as CASSVGSTRDTQYF.

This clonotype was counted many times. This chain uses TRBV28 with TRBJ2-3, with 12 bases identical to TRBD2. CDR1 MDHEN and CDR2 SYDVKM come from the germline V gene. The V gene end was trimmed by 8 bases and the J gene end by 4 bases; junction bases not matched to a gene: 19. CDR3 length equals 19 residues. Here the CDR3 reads CASQLPSGGAYIPPDTQYF. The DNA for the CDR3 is TGTGCCAGCCAACTCCCTAGCGGGGGGGCCTATATTCCCCCAGATACGCAGTATTTT.

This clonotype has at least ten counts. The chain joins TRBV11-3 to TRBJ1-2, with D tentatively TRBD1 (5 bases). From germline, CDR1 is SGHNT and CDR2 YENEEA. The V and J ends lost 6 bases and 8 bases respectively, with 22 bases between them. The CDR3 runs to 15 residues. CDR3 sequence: CASSWDGAMLQGYTF. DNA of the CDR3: TGTGCCAGCAGTTGGGACGGTGCTATGTTGCAGGGCTACACCTTC.

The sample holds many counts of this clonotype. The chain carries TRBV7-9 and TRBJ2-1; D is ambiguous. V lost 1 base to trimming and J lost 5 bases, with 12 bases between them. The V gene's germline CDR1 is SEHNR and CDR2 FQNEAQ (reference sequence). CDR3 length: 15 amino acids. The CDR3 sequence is CASSLGVLGHNEQFF. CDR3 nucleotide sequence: TGTGCCAGCAGCTTAGGCGTCTTAGGCCACAATGAGCAGTTCTTC.

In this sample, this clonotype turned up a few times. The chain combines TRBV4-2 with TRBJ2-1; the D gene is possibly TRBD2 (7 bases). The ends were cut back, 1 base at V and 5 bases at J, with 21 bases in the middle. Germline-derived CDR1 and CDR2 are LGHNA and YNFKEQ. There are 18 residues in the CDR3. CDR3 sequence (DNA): TGTGCCAGCAGCCAAGGTCCGTCTGGGGGGGGGGCCCACAATGAGCAGTTCTTC. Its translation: CASSQGPSGGGAHNEQFF.

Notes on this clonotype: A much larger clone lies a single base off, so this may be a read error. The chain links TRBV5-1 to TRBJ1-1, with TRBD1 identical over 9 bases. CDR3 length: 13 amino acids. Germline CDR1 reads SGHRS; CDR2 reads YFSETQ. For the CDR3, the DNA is TGCGCCAGCAGCGACAGGGGGGAGAGGGAAGCTTTATTT. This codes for CASSDRGEREALF. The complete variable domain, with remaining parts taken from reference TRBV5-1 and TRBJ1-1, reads KAGVTQTPRYLIKTRGQQVTLSCSPISGHRSVSWYQQTPGQGLQFLFEYFSETQRNKGNFPGRFSGRQFSNSRSEMNVSTLELGDSALYLCASSDRGEREALFGQGTRLTVV.

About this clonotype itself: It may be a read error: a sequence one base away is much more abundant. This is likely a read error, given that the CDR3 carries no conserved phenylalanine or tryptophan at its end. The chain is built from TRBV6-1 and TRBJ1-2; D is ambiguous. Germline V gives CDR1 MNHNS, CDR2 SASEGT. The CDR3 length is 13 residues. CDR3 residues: CAISESNLGGYTL. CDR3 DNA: TGTGCCATCAGTGAGTCGAACCTGGGAGGCTACACCTTA.

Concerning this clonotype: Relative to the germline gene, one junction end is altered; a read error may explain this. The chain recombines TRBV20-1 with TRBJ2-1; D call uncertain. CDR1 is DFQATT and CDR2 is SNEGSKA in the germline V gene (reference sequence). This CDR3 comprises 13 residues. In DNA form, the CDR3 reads TGCCGTGCTCGCCCCCCGGCCGGTTCTGCGCCGTTCTTC. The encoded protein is CRARPPAGSAPFF.

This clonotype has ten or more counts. CDR3 DNA sequence: TGTGCCAGCAGTTGGACAGAACTCCCAAAAGACTACAATGAGCAGTTCTTC. Residues: CASSWTELPKDYNEQFF. The chain employs TRBV6-1 and TRBJ2-1, with D possibly matching TRBD1 (6 bases). V lost 5 bases to trimming and J lost 3 bases, with 20 bases between them. The CDR3 is 17 amino acids. Germline CDR1 and CDR2: MNHNS and SASEGT.

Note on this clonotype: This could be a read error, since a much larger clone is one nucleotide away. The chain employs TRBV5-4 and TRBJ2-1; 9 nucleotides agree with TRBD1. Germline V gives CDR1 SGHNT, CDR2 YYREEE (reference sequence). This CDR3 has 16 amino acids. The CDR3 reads CAGSCVGTGTGNEQFF. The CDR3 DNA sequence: TGTGCCGGCAGCTGCGTCGGGACAGGGACTGGCAATGAGCAGTTCTTC.

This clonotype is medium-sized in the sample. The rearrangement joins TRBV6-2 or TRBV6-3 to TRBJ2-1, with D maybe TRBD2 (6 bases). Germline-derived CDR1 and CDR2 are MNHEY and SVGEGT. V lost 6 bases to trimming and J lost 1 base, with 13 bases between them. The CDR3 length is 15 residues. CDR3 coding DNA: TGTGCCAGCAGGAGACTAGATCAGTCCTACAATGAGCAGTTCTTC. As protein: CASRRLDQSYNEQFF.

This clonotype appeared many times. The CDR3 reads CSAPALNTEAFF. The CDR3 coding sequence is TGCAGTGCTCCCGCCCTGAACACTGAAGCTTTCTTT. The rearrangement links TRBV20-1 to TRBJ1-1; no reliable D call. The CDR3 covers 12 residues. Trimming stripped 5 bases from V and 0 bases from J, with 7 bases between. Germline loops: CDR1 DFQATT, CDR2 SNEGSKA (reference sequence).

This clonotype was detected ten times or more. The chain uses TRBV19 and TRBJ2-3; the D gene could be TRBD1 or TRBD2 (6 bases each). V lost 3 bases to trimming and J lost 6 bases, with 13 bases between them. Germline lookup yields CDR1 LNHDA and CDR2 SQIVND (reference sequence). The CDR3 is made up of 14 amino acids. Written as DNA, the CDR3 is TGTGCCAGTAGTATCTACTCGGGGGCCGATACGCAGTATTTT. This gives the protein CASSIYSGADTQYF.

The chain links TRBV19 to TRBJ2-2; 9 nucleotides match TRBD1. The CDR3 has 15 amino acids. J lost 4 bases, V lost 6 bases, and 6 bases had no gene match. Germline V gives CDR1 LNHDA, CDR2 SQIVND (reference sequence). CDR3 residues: CASREQGALTGELFF. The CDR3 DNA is TGTGCCAGTAGGGAACAGGGGGCGCTCACCGGGGAGCTGTTTTTT. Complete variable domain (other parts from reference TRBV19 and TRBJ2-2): DGGITQSPKYLFRKEGQNVTLSCEQNLNHDAMYWYRQDPGQGLRLIYYSQIVNDFQKGDIAEGYSVSREKKESFPLTVTSAQKNPTAFYLCASREQGALTGELFFGEGSRLTVL.